This TCR beta chain was recovered during a study of CD8+ T cells in alopecia areata. The CDR3 runs to 14 residues. V was pared by 3 bases and J by 2 bases, with 10 bases between. Germline V lookup: CDR1 MNHEY, CDR2 SMNVEV (reference sequence). With respect to this clone: No antigen is known for it.

Findings and caveats of the study: Clonality exceeded that of normal scalp in lesional scalp, most notably in alopecia totalis/universalis. On tofacitinib, scalp and blood still held many of the expanded lesional clones.

Treatment here: oral pan-JAK inhibitor, 5-10 mg twice daily. RNA extraction was followed by reverse transcription into cDNA, which acted as the sequencing template. Repertoires were generated with immunoSEQ multiplex PCR, while TCRdb's copy carries only in-frame clones and drops some. Of under 350,000 clones listed, 58% are singletons. This receptor was obtained from a human donor with alopecia areata. Specimen: CD4+ T cells sorted from blood, collected at week 24, from a patient treated with tofacitinib. This chain links TRBV27 with TRBJ1-2, with D possibly TRBD1 on 5 matching bases. The CDR3 spells CASSLGRVNYGYTF. Here the CDR3 DNA reads TGTGCCAGCAGTTTGGGCAGGGTCAACTATGGCTACACCTTC.